This T cell receptor beta chain is from a study of T cell changes during pregnancy in multiple sclerosis. This clone has a single count. TCRdb keeps only in-frame clones here, not all; method: immunoSEQ multiplex PCR. The sample lists some 87,000 clones, about 96% occurring once. Germline V gene lookup returns CDR1 LNHDA and CDR2 SQIVND (reference sequence). The CDR3 has 15 residues. J gave up 4 bases and V 5 bases, and 9 bases lay outside the gene matches. The genes are TRBV19 and TRBJ2-3; 7 bases are shared with TRBD2. The clonotype was recovered from a female donor with multiple sclerosis, enrolled in a pregnancy study. Sample: peripheral blood, taken in the second trimester of pregnancy. CDR3 amino acids: CASSSLALGSDTQYF. The CDR3 nucleotides read TGTGCCAGTAGTTCACTAGCGTTAGGGTCAGATACGCAGTATTTT.